These T cell receptor beta chains were read from a single sample in a study of cytomegalovirus exposure and HLA in healthy donors. Sequencing was performed with immunoSEQ multiplex PCR; in TCRdb, only in-frame clones are kept and a portion is missing. The data contain tens of thousands of clones, around 94% of them singletons. Sequences were obtained from PBMCs. The receptors here all came from a man aged 18-30 years in good health and CMV-seropositive. The CDR3 runs from the conserved cysteine through the conserved F or W. A D gene is named only where the DNA matches it firmly. Expanded clones get a size class; other rows say once, few or many, or leave the size out.

clone_size cdr3_length j_call d_call v_call cdr3_nt cdr3_aa
- 15 TRBJ1-3 - TRBV2 TGTGCCAGCAGTGAGTCGTCCCGGTTTGGAAACACCATATATTTT CASSESSRFGNTIYF
- 12 TRBJ1-2 - TRBV18 TGTGCCAGCTCACCTGGGGCGGATGGCTACACCTTC CASSPGADGYTF
- 19 TRBJ2-3 TRBD1 TRBV7-6 TGTGCCAGCAGCCGAACAGCGGGTGGCAGGGGGCAATTCACAGATACGCAGTATTTT CASSRTAGGRGQFTDTQYF
- 15 TRBJ2-7 - TRBV11-2 TGTGCCAGCAGCTTATTGGCGACTTCTTCCTACGAGCAGTACTTC CASSLLATSSYEQYF
- 22 TRBJ2-1 - TRBV18 TGTGCCAGCTCACCAATTCCCGTGTACGATACCTACAGGGAGATGTTTAACAATGAGCAGTTCTTC CASSPIPVYDTYREMFNNEQFF
once 14 TRBJ2-1 TRBD1 TRBV5-1 TGCGCCAGCAGCTTACAGGGGACCTACAATGAGCAGTTCTTC CASSLQGTYNEQFF
- 16 TRBJ2-1 TRBD2 TRBV11-2 TGTGCCAGCAGCTTGGGACTAGCGGGAGTTATGGGTGAGCAGTTCTTC CASSLGLAGVMGEQFF
- 14 TRBJ2-7 TRBD1 TRBV30 TGTGCCTGGAGTAGAGGACAGGGTTCCTACGAGCAGTACTTC CAWSRGQGSYEQYF
- 15 TRBJ2-5 TRBD2 TRBV4-1 TGCGCCAGCAGCCTAGGGACTAGAAGTAGTGAGACCCAGTACTTC CASSLGTRSSETQYF
- 14 TRBJ1-2 - TRBV5-8 TGTGCCAGCAGCGAAGTACGAGATAACTATGGCTACACCTTC CASSEVRDNYGYTF
- 14 TRBJ1-1 - TRBV4-1 TGCGCCAGCAGCCAACCCTCTCCGGGCACTGAAGCTTTCTTT CASSQPSPGTEAFF
- 16 TRBJ2-1 TRBD2 TRBV10-3 TGTGCCATCAGTGGGACTAGCGGGAGTATATACAATGAGCAGTTCTTC CAISGTSGSIYNEQFF
- 14 TRBJ1-2 - TRBV9 TGTGCCAGCAGCGTAGCCCAGGGAGGGAATGGCTACACCTTC CASSVAQGGNGYTF
- 15 TRBJ2-1 - TRBV21-1 TGTGCCAGCAGCAAAGGGGGGACTAGTAATCGCGAGCAGTTCTTC CASSKGGTSNREQFF
- 18 TRBJ2-7 TRBD1 TRBV7-9 TGTGCCAGCAGCTTAGCCTCGGACAGGACGACCACTCCCTACGAGCAGTACTTC CASSLASDRTTTPYEQYF
few 15 TRBJ2-7 - TRBV6-1 TGTGCCAGCAGTTGGGGAGGACACGGACCCTACGAGCAGTACTTC CASSWGGHGPYEQYF
- 13 TRBJ2-7 TRBD1 TRBV29-1 TGCAGCGTACGACAGGGGGGGTCCTACGAGCAGTACTTC CSVRQGGSYEQYF
- 11 TRBJ2-4 - TRBV7-9 TGTGCCAGCAGCTCCAAACAGGATCAGTACTTC CASSSKQDQYF
once 14 TRBJ1-2 TRBD1 TRBV7-9 TGTGCCAGCAGCCTAGGACAGGGGTCCTATGGCTACACCTTC CASSLGQGSYGYTF
once 13 TRBJ2-1 - TRBV27 TGTGCCAGCAGTTCTAGGATCCGGGATGAGCAGTTCTTC CASSSRIRDEQFF
- 13 TRBJ2-7 - TRBV29-1 TGCAGCGTTGAGGTCAGGGGAGTGGGCGAGCAGTACTTC CSVEVRGVGEQYF
- 12 TRBJ2-7 TRBD1 TRBV6-1 TGTGCCAGCAGTTCCGGGGACAGGGAGCAGTACTTC CASSSGDREQYF
- 15 TRBJ2-1 - TRBV9 TGTGCCAGCAGCGTAGGGAGGGGAACTTACAATGAGCAGTTCTTC CASSVGRGTYNEQFF
- 14 TRBJ2-3 - TRBV5-1 TGCGCCAGCAGCTCGGGTCGGGGGACAGATACGCAGTATTTT CASSSGRGTDTQYF
- 16 TRBJ2-3 TRBD1 TRBV19 TGTGCCAGTAGTGGCCTTGGGACAGACCCCACAGATACGCAGTATTTT CASSGLGTDPTDTQYF
- 16 TRBJ2-7 - TRBV28 TGTGCCAGCAGTTTGGGGCAGGGCAGGACGACTTACGAGCAGTACTTC CASSLGQGRTTYEQYF
- 18 TRBJ2-1 - TRBV21-1 TGTGCCAGCAGAGGACACCAGACTAGCGGGAGGGCCTACAATGAGCAGTTCTTC CASRGHQTSGRAYNEQFF
- 14 TRBJ2-7 - TRBV9 TGTGCCAGCAGCGTAGGGCTTATGCATTACGAGCAGTACTTC CASSVGLMHYEQYF
- 13 TRBJ2-3 - TRBV6-6 TGTGCCAGCTTTAGCGGTTACACAGATACGCAGTATTTT CASFSGYTDTQYF
- 17 TRBJ2-1 TRBD2 TRBV4-1 TGCGCCAGCAGCCAAGAAGGAACTAGCGACTCCTACAATGAGCAGTTCTTC CASSQEGTSDSYNEQFF
- 17 TRBJ2-4 - TRBV11-2 TGTGCCAGCAGCTTCACCAGGTCCCTTCGAGCCAAAAACATTCAGTACTTC CASSFTRSLRAKNIQYF
- 14 TRBJ2-3 TRBD1 TRBV2 TGTGCCAGCAGTCCTACAGGGGGCGCAGATACGCAGTATTTT CASSPTGGADTQYF
- 14 TRBJ1-4 - TRBV6-1 TGTGCCAGCAGGACAGGCGCAACTAATGAAAAACTGTTTTTT CASRTGATNEKLFF
- 12 TRBJ2-7 - TRBV11-2 TGTGCCAGCAGCTTGGACTCGTACGAGCAGTACTTC CASSLDSYEQYF
- 16 TRBJ2-1 TRBD2 TRBV10-3 TGTGCCATCAGCTCTAGCGGGAGCGGGACTTACAATGAGCAGTTCTTC CAISSSGSGTYNEQFF
- 15 TRBJ2-7 - TRBV30 TGTGCCTGGGTAGGGGGGGCAGGGACTACCTACGAGCAGTACTTC CAWVGGAGTTYEQYF
- 14 TRBJ2-3 - TRBV15 TGTGCCACCAGCATCTTCAGCGCGGCAGATACGCAGTATTTT CATSIFSAADTQYF
- 15 TRBJ2-5 TRBD2 TRBV5-1 TGCGCCAGCAGCTTATGGACTAGCGGTGTAGAGACCCAGTACTTC CASSLWTSGVETQYF
- 14 TRBJ2-3 TRBD2 TRBV28 TGTGCCAGCAGTAGAGCGGGAGGGACAGATACGCAGTATTTT CASSRAGGTDTQYF
- 15 TRBJ1-1 - TRBV9 TGTGCCAGCAGCGTAGAAGGGGGGGCGCACACTGAAGCTTTCTTT CASSVEGGAHTEAFF
- 16 TRBJ2-3 - TRBV28 TGTGCCAGCGACTCCTTAGGTAGGGGGTACACAGATACGCAGTATTTT CASDSLGRGYTDTQYF